This T cell receptor beta chain was retrieved from a study of response to subunit inactivated influenza vaccine. This CDR3 is built from 12 residues. V shed 5 bases, J shed 5 bases, and the junction held 3 bases outside the gene matches. CDR1 SQVTM and CDR2 ANQGSEA come from the germline V gene. As concerns this clonotype: The antigen remains unidentified.

General study findings and limits: Authors suggested few new T cells are recruited by each seasonal influenza vaccination.

One entry per CDR3 protein, called by TCRdb with MiXCR from the RT-PCR reads. The sample carries about half a million distinct CDR3 sequences, roughly 23% recorded once. The sequence derives from a man over 45 who received an inactivated influenza vaccine. The sample here was CD4+ T cells sorted from PBMCs, taken about 5 days after vaccination. The rearrangement uses TRBV29-1 and TRBJ2-3; 8 bases agree with TRBD1. The CDR3, as DNA: TGCAGCGTTCCAACAGGGGGAGATACGCAGTATTTT. Translated, it gives CSVPTGGDTQYF.